This T cell receptor beta chain was sequenced for a study of T-cell reconstitution after alpha-beta-depleted transplantation in children. Preparation of the TCRbeta library involved a method that used unique molecular identifiers. TCRdb used MiXCR to reprocess the PCR reads, holding one entry per CDR3 protein. Of approximately 520,000 distinct CDR3 sequences in the sample, 30% to 35% are singletons; the top ten hold approximately 2.3%. V shed 1 base and J shed 7 bases, with 13 bases lying between them. This CDR3 has 14 amino acids. The chain carries TRBV23-1 and TRBJ2-5; D not resolved. TRBV23-1 is annotated as an ORF whose role is uncertain. The specimen comprised PBMCs from the stem cell graft donor, sampled from the stem cell graft. The TCR comes from a human donor who donated a stem cell graft to a child with aplastic anemia. The CDR3 region is CASSQWSQERTQYF. The CDR3 nucleotides are TGCGCCAGCAGTCAATGGTCCCAGGAGAGGACCCAGTACTTC.